Sequencing of this T cell receptor (beta chain) was carried out in a study of shared clonotypes between healthy human individuals (TCRdb year 2020). General notes on the study: A few men and two women, aged 18 to 49 years, made up the cohort. For each donor, CD4 naive and CD4 memory were each given three plates, CD8 naive was given two plates, and CD8 memory was given one plate. To estimate repertoire size and how much clonotypes are shared between individuals, the study performed deep sequencing of blood TCR repertoires from 4 to 6 healthy adults. To increase sequencing depth and limit assay-specific biases, different laboratories used diverse techniques to prepare libraries and sequence TCR repertoires. Leukapheresis yielded between about 0.85 and 9 billion PBMCs per donor.

Using the deep immunoSEQ assay, TCR CDR3 regions were amplified from genomic DNA by multiplex PCR. For each cell subset, the extracted genomic DNA was distributed evenly across all wells of several immunoSEQ 96-well plates, and each plate served as one replicate. For sorted subsets, 150 to 200 ng genomic DNA, equal to tens of thousands of T cell genomes, was loaded into each replicate PCR. The purified libraries were quantified using a Qubit 3.0 fluorometer, sized with a Bioanalyzer 2100, and then quantified again using the KAPA Library Quantification kit. A separate single-read 150-cycle Illumina NextSeq 550 flow cell was used to sequence each immunoSEQ 96-well plate. Per the authors' processing: Because the immunoSEQ output held only junctional sequences and lacked quality scores, the filtering could not match the filtering applied to full-length reads. To assign V/J genes and CDR3, sequences were annotated against IMGT germline references using PyIR, a Python wrapper for IgBLAST v1.9. Reads were removed for weak V/J assignments (E-value above 1e-6), missing CDR3, stop codons, out-of-frame junctions, or ambiguous translated residues. V3J clonotypes were defined as sequences sharing the same inferred V gene, J gene, and CDR3 amino acid sequence. The percentage overlap between two repertoires was calculated by dividing the number of shared unique clonotypes by the size of the smaller repertoire. Richness of each repertoire was evaluated using RTK rarefaction, the Chao1 estimator, and Recon v2.1 estimates of unobserved clonotypes. OLGA was used to compute generation probabilities for all TCRbeta clonotypes that the gDNA method yielded from several donors. Imported from immuneACCESS, the table was reduced by TCRdb to in-frame sequences with V and J called. These copies leave out some clones; in studies compared against another copy, an unresolved V gene accounts for under half, and the cause of the remainder is not known. That table gives V, J and clone size, and the DNA gave D and trimming. This sample has around 2.5 million clones in its table, and roughly 93% of those were observed once. 0.36% of the sample lies in the top ten.

CDR1 and CDR2 (WSHSY, SAAADI) derive from the germline V gene. V is clipped by 8 bases and J by 2 bases, and the sequence between their germline boundaries is 5 bases long. The CDR3 runs 11 residues from the cysteine to the phenylalanine. Of the read, only the CDR3 DNA is kept; its 33 bases are in frame from base 1. What the authors observed across the whole study: The small number of donors limited the genetic and exposure-history diversity represented. Based on pairwise subsampling, the degree of clonotype sharing among donors was expected to be affected by sequencing depth. Compared with non-shared clonotypes, clonotypes shared by all four sorted-subset donors had higher generation probabilities. Sampling was restricted to blood, and TCR repertoires in tissue are likely to differ from TCR repertoires in blood. Larger estimated clonotype richness was generally found for naive subsets than for memory subsets. Rarefaction of sorted-subset datasets indicated incomplete sequencing despite the large sequencing depth. About 5% of naive CD4, 3.5% of naive CD8, roughly 2.4% of memory CD4, and 0.4% of memory CD8 clonotypes were shared across several donors.

The donors were healthy, HIV-negative adults who had no recently reported acute infections or vaccinations. Every donor was a Caucasian adult living in Nashville, Tennessee, USA. CD4+ T cells were enriched by magnetic negative selection; naive cells were then positively selected on CD45RA, and the negative fraction formed the memory subset. Blood was collected by leukapheresis, and PBMCs were isolated by Ficoll-Histopaque density gradient centrifugation and then cryopreserved in liquid nitrogen vapor phase. Analytical flow cytometry was used to check the purity and quantity of each magnetically sorted T cell population. Each sorted fraction had its genomic DNA isolated and then quantified by UV absorbance on a Nanodrop 2000c. Concerning this clone itself: Its specific antigen is unknown. No clone much larger than this one lies a single base away; base qualities are absent.

The sequenced sample was naive CD4+ T cells from PBMCs. Explained via the paper, the cell subset or site label denotes: CD45RA+ positively selected. The sequence was obtained from a man in his late teens or twenties in good health. Some clones in this sample may be carry-over from other donors' samples. The chain couples TRBV10-2 to TRBJ2-3, with no reliable assignment of the D segment. At the DNA level, the sequence is TGCGCCAGCTCCGTCACAGATACGCAGTATTTT. The translation is CASSVTDTQYF.